These T cell receptor beta chains were read from a single sample in a study of blood T cell repertoires in COVID-19. Some clones are missing from TCRdb's copy, which holds only in-frame ones; the method was immunoSEQ multiplex PCR. The table has more than 15,000 clones, roughly 90% seen once. Sequencing used peripheral blood. These receptors came from a man aged 35 to 55 with active COVID-19. Each CDR3 is given with its conserved first and last residue. The D gene is left open where the match is weak. A clone size is listed for some rows: how often the clone was seen (once, few, many), or a class if it is expanded.

v_gene	len	abundance	j_gene	d_gene	CDR3aa	CDR3nt
TRBV5-6	15	.	TRBJ2-7	TRBD2	CASSLALAGGLEQYF	TGTGCCAGCAGCTTGGCCCTAGCGGGAGGGCTCGAGCAGTACTTC
TRBV6-4	14	.	TRBJ2-7	.	CASSVMTGPYEQYF	TGTGCCAGCAGTGTAATGACAGGTCCCTACGAGCAGTACTTC
TRBV7-6	19	.	TRBJ2-5	TRBD2	CASSSGIWSGRRVRETQYF	TGTGCCAGCAGCTCCGGGATTTGGAGCGGGAGGAGGGTACGAGAGACCCAGTACTTC
TRBV4-1	14	once	TRBJ1-6	.	CASSQDTGNSPLHF	TGCGCCAGCAGCCAAGATACAGGGAATTCACCCCTCCACTTT
TRBV5-6	14	.	TRBJ2-1	TRBD1	CASSHGTGNNEQFF	TGTGCCAGCAGCCATGGGACAGGAAACAATGAGCAGTTCTTC
TRBV7-6	13	.	TRBJ1-2	.	CASSLGPNYGYTF	TGTGCCAGCAGCTTAGGGCCGAACTATGGCTACACCTTC
TRBV9	12	.	TRBJ2-5	.	CASSPRGETQYF	TGTGCCAGCAGCCCAAGAGGAGAGACCCAGTACTTC
TRBV4-1	14	once	TRBJ1-2	.	CASSQAGTDYGYTF	TGCGCCAGCAGCCAAGCCGGAACAGACTATGGCTACACCTTC
TRBV13	14	once	TRBJ2-7	.	CASSLLQISYEQYF	TGTGCCAGCAGCTTGCTACAGATCTCCTACGAGCAGTACTTC
TRBV6-5	13	.	TRBJ1-6	.	CASSRGSNSPLHF	TGTGCCAGCAGCAGGGGCTCTAATTCACCCCTCCACTTT
TRBV5-1	12	once	TRBJ2-7	.	CASSFRGYEQYF	TGCGCCAGCAGCTTTAGGGGCTACGAGCAGTACTTC
TRBV5-1	17	.	TRBJ1-3	TRBD1	CASSLVPQGAPGNTIYF	TGCGCCAGCAGCTTGGTCCCTCAGGGGGCGCCTGGAAACACCATATATTTT
TRBV3-1/TRBV3-2	14	.	TRBJ2-7	.	CASSQGTTGYEQYF	TGTGCCAGCAGCCAAGGCACGACGGGGTACGAGCAGTACTTC
TRBV5-8	16	.	TRBJ2-7	TRBD2	CASSLPGVAGDHEQYF	TGTGCCAGCAGCCTCCCCGGGGTAGCGGGAGACCACGAGCAGTACTTC
TRBV4-1	17	.	TRBJ2-6	.	CASSQEVSGYRANVLTF	TGCGCCAGCAGCCAAGAAGTGTCGGGGTATCGGGCCAACGTCCTGACTTTC
TRBV19	11	.	TRBJ2-7	.	CASLRGYEQYF	TGTGCCAGTCTTCGGGGCTACGAGCAGTACTTC
TRBV10-2	14	.	TRBJ2-1	.	CASSEGGWHNEQFF	TGCGCCAGCAGTGAAGGGGGTTGGCACAATGAGCAGTTCTTC
TRBV7-2	14	.	TRBJ1-4	TRBD1	CASSHGTAEGKLFF	TGTGCCAGCAGCCACGGGACAGCCGAAGGAAAACTGTTTTTT
TRBV6-2/TRBV6-3	13	.	TRBJ2-7	.	CASSHGDIYEQYF	TGTGCCAGCAGTCACGGTGACATCTACGAGCAGTACTTC
TRBV6-5	12	.	TRBJ2-5	.	CASSFDQETQYF	TGTGCCAGCAGTTTCGACCAAGAGACCCAGTACTTC
TRBV27	14	.	TRBJ2-1	.	CASSLGSSYNEQFF	TGTGCCAGCAGTTTGGGGAGCTCCTACAATGAGCAGTTCTTC
TRBV18	14	.	TRBJ2-3	.	CASSPIFGTDTQYF	TGTGCCAGCTCACCGATCTTCGGTACAGATACGCAGTATTTT
TRBV21-1	15	.	TRBJ2-7	.	CASSKSRGGPYEQYF	TGTGCCAGCAGCAAAAGTAGGGGGGGGCCCTACGAGCAGTACTTC
TRBV7-2	13	.	TRBJ2-5	.	CASSLVVQETQYF	TGTGCCAGCAGCTTAGTCGTACAAGAGACCCAGTACTTC
TRBV4-1	17	.	TRBJ2-5	TRBD2	CASSQGSLAGPQETQYF	TGCGCCAGCAGCCAAGGATCGCTAGCGGGACCCCAAGAGACCCAGTACTTC
TRBV9	13	.	TRBJ2-2	.	CASSVAAAGELFF	TGTGCCAGCAGCGTAGCGGCGGCCGGGGAGCTGTTTTTT
TRBV27	18	once	TRBJ2-7	TRBD2	CASSLSGWNSGRRFEQYF	TGTGCCAGCAGTTTATCGGGGTGGAATAGCGGGAGAAGATTCGAGCAGTACTTC
TRBV5-4	15	.	TRBJ1-1	.	CASSPWGGLNTEAFF	TGTGCCAGCAGCCCATGGGGAGGGCTGAACACTGAAGCTTTCTTT
TRBV5-6	16	.	TRBJ2-2	TRBD2	CASSLSLAGEAGELFF	TGTGCCAGCAGCTTGAGCTTAGCGGGAGAAGCCGGGGAGCTGTTTTTT
TRBV9	14	.	TRBJ2-1	.	CASSPLGGRDEQFF	TGTGCCAGCAGCCCCCTCGGAGGGCGGGATGAGCAGTTCTTC
TRBV30	13	.	TRBJ1-6	.	CACIYRANSPLHF	TGTGCCTGCATCTACAGGGCGAATTCACCCCTCCACTTT
TRBV13	14	.	TRBJ1-6	.	CASSLGQGNSPLHF	TGTGCCAGCAGCTTAGGGCAGGGTAATTCACCCCTCCACTTT
TRBV7-9	18	.	TRBJ1-1	TRBD1	CASSPRQGRWETFTEAFF	TGTGCCAGCAGCCCAAGACAGGGAAGGTGGGAAACGTTCACTGAAGCTTTCTTT